The present T cell receptor beta chain was sequenced within a study of CD4 T cells in relation to SARS-CoV-2 and coronaviruses. Germline trimming cut 4 bases from V and 3 bases from J; bases unmatched to any gene: 8. The CDR3 sequence is 14 residues long. CDR1 is SQVTM and CDR2 is ANQGSEA in the germline V gene. The assay was immunoSEQ multiplex PCR, and TCRdb's table has in-frame clones only and misses some. The sample contains 25,000 or so clones, 76% of which appear only once. Comments on this clone: The antigen remains unidentified.

The unexposed donors gave CD4+ T cells in about 2011-2019, prior to COVID-19. CD4+ T cells were isolated from the cells after around 10 days of culture. The chain employs TRBV29-1 and TRBJ1-1; 7 bases line up with TRBD1. What was sequenced was CD4+ T cells from PBMCs, cultured in vitro. This receptor was taken from a human donor in good health. CDR3 nucleotide sequence: TGCAGCGTTGCCACCCAGGGGGGCTACACTGAAGCTTTCTTT. Translated: CSVATQGGYTEAFF.